This entry concerns a single TCR beta chain. Its matching antigen is unknown. This sample was included in a study of T cell repertoires in cytomegalovirus infection. About the study: Both recently identified HLA-C-restricted and well-studied HLA-B-restricted CMV epitopes were used in the study. Shared public TCR beta signatures pointed to both CMV infection and a matching HLA type. Study-wide results and limits: HLA-C-restricted CMV-specific TCR beta clonotypes were dominant in the ex vivo response. Cumulative frequency (of public TCR beta family members) identified carriers of CMV plus the relevant HLA.

Using its own MiXCR run on the reads, TCRdb lists one record per CDR3 protein. The sample lists about 770,000 distinct CDR3 sequences; about 28% were seen once. The CDR3 loop spans 13 amino acids. V was clipped by 3 bases and J by 11 bases; unmatched bases: 9. Sequenced material: cultured CD8+ T cells from PBMCs, taken from culture after CMV antigen stimulation. The chain is built from TRBV12-3 or TRBV12-4 and TRBJ1-1; 7 positions match TRBD1. This receptor was obtained from a human donor in good health (CMV status not recorded). Some clones in this sample may be carry-over from other donors' samples. The CDR3 DNA is TGTGCCAGCAGTTTGGGGGACAGCCCTACGGCTTTCTTT. It codes for CASSLGDSPTAFF.